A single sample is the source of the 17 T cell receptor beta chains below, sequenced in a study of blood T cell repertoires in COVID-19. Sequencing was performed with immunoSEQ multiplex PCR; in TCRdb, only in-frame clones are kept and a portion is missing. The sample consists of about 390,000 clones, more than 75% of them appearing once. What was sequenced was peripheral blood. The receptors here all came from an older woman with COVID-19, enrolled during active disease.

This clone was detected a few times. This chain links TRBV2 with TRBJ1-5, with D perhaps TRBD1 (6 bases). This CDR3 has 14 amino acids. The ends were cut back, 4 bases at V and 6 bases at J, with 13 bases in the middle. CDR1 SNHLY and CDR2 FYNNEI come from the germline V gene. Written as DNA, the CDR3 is TGTGCCAGCAGTGTTGGCAGGGGTGGTCAGCCCCAGCATTTT. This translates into CASSVGRGGQPQHF.

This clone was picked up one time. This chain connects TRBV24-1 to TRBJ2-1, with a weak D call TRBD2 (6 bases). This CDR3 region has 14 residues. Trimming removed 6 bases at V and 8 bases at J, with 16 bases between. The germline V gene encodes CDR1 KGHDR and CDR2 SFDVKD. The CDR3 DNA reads TGTGCCACCAGTAGAAGCGGACTACAAGATGAGCAGTTCTTC. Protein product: CATSRSGLQDEQFF.

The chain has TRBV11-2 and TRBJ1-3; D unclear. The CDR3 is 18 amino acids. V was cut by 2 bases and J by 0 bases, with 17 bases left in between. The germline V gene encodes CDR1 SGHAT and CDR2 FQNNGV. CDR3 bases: TGTGCCAGCAGCTTACGGATAGGAACAGCCAGCTCTGGAAACACCATATATTTT. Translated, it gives CASSLRIGTASSGNTIYF.

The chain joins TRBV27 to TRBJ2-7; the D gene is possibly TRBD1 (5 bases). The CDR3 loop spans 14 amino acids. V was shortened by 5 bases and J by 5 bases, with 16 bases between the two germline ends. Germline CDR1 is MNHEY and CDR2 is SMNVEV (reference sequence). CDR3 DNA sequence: TGTGCCAGCAGTAAGGCAGGGATATTCCACGAGCAGTACTTC. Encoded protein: CASSKAGIFHEQYF.

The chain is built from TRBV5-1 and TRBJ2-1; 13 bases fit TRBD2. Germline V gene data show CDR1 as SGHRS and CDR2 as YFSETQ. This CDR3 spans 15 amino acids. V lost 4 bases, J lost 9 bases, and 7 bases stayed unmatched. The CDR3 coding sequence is TGCGCCAGCAGCCTAACTAGCGGGGGGGCCGGTGAGCAGTTCTTC. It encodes CASSLTSGGAGEQFF.

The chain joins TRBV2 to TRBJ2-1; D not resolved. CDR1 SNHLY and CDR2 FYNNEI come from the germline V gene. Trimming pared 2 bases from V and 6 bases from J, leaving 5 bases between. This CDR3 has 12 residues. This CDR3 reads CASSERANEQFF. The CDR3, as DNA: TGTGCCAGCAGTGAAAGAGCCAATGAGCAGTTCTTC.

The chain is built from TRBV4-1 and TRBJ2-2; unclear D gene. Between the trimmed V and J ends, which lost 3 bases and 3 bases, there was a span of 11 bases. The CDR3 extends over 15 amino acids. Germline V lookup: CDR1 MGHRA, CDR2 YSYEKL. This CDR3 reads CASSQRKLDTGELFF. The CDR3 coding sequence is TGCGCCAGCAGCCAGCGCAAACTCGACACCGGGGAGCTGTTTTTT.

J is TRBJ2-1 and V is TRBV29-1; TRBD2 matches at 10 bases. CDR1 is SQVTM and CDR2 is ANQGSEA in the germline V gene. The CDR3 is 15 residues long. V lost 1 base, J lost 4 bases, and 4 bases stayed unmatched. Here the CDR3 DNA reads TGCAGCGTTGAAGGGGAGACTAGCGGGTACAATGAGCAGTTCTTC. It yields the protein CSVEGETSGYNEQFF.

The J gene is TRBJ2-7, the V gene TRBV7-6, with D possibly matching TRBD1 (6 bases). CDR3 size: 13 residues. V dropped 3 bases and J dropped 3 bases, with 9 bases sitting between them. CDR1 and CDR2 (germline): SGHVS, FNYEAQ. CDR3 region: CASSFSDSYEQYF. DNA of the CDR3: TGTGCCAGCAGCTTTTCGGACAGCTACGAGCAGTACTTC.

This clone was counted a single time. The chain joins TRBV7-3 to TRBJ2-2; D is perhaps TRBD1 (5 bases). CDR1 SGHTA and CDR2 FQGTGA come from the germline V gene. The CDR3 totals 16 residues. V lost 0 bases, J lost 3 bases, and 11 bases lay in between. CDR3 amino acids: CASSLTGQGYTGELFF. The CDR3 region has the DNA TGTGCCAGCAGCTTAACGGGCCAGGGATACACCGGGGAGCTGTTTTTT.

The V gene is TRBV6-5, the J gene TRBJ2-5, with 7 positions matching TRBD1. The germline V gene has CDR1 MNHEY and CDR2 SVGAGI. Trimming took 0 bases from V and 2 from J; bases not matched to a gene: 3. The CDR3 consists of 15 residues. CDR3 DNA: TGTGCCAGCAGTTACTCTCACAGGGGACAAGAGACCCAGTACTTC. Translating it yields CASSYSHRGQETQYF.

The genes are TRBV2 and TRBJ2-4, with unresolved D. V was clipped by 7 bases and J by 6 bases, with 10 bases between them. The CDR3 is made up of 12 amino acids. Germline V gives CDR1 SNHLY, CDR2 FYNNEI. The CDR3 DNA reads TGTGCCAGCAACCTGAGAGCAAACATTCAGTACTTC. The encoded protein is CASNLRANIQYF. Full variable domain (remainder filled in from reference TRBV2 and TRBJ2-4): EPEVTQTPSHQVTQMGQEVILRCVPISNHLYFYWYRQILGQKVEFLVSFYNNEISEKSEIFDDQFSVERPDGSNFTLKIRSTKLEDSAMYFCASNLRANIQYFGAGTRLSVL.

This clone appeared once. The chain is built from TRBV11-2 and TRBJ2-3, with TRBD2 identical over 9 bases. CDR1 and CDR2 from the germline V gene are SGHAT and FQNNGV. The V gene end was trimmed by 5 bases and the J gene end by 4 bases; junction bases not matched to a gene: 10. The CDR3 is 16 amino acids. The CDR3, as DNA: TGTGCCAGCAGCCGATCCCTAGCGGGGACAGCAGATACGCAGTATTTT. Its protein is CASSRSLAGTADTQYF.

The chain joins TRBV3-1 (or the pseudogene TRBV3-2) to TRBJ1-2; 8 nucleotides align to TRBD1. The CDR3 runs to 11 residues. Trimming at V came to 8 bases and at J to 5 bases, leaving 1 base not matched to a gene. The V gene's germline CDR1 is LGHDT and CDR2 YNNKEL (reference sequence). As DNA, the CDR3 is TGTGCCAGCGGGACAGGTTATGGCTACACCTTC. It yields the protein CASGTGYGYTF.

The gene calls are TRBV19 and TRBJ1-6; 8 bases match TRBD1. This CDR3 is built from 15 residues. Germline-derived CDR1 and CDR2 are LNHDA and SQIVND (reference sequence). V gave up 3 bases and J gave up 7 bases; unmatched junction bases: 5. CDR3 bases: TGTGCCAGTAGTATCGACAGGGGAGGGAATTCACCCCTCCACTTT. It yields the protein CASSIDRGGNSPLHF.

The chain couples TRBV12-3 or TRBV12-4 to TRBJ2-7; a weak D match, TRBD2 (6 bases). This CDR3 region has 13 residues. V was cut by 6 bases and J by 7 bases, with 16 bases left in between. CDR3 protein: CASSRRLEVEQYF. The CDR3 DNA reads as TGTGCCAGCAGCCGCCGACTAGAAGTAGAGCAGTACTTC.

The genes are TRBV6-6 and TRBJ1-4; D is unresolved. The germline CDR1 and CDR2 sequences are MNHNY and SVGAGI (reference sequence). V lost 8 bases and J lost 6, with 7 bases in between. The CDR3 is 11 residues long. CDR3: CASCVDEKLFF. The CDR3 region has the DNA TGTGCCAGCTGCGTCGATGAAAAACTGTTTTTT.